One TCR beta chain is described in this entry. The sample holds many counts of this clone. Its antigen specificity is not known. No qualities accompany the bases; no much larger clone lies one base away. Using the deep immunoSEQ assay, TCR CDR3 regions were amplified from genomic DNA by multiplex PCR. Genomic DNA extracted from each cell subset was distributed evenly over all wells of several immunoSEQ 96-well plates, and each plate served as one replicate. For unsorted PBMC, approximately 0.3 ug of genomic DNA, equivalent to approximately 30,000 T cell genomes, went into each replicate PCR. Ten immunoSEQ deep assay plates were used to sequence the unsorted PBMC genomic DNA. Purified libraries were measured with a Qubit 3.0 fluorometer, size-checked on a Bioanalyzer 2100, and measured again with the KAPA Library Quantification kit. Every immunoSEQ 96-well plate was sequenced on a dedicated single-read 150-cycle Illumina NextSeq 550 flow cell. On the study's bioinformatics: Because the immunoSEQ output held only junctional sequences and lacked quality scores, the filtering could not match the filtering applied to full-length reads. To assign V/J genes and CDR3, sequences were annotated against IMGT germline references using PyIR, a Python wrapper for IgBLAST v1.9. Reads were removed for weak V/J assignments (E-value above 1e-6), missing CDR3, stop codons, out-of-frame junctions, or ambiguous translated residues. V3J clonotypes were defined by identical inferred V gene, J gene, and CDR3 amino acid sequence. Percentage overlap between repertoires was calculated by dividing the number of shared unique clonotypes by the size of the smaller repertoire. Three approaches were used to assess repertoire richness: RTK rarefaction, the Chao1 estimator, and Recon v2.1 estimates of unobserved clonotypes. Imported from immuneACCESS, the table was reduced by TCRdb to in-frame sequences with V and J called. These copies leave out some clones; in studies compared against another copy, an unresolved V gene accounts for under half, and the cause of the remainder is not known. V and J calls and clone size are given by that table; D and trimming were obtained from the DNA. A total of about 480,000 clones appear in this sample, nearly 80% of them only once. The ten top clones hold 12% of the sample.

The donors were healthy, HIV-negative adults with no recently reported acute infections or vaccinations. Every donor was a Caucasian adult residing in Nashville, Tennessee, USA. For unsorted samples, some 100 million PBMCs were counted and genomic DNA was extracted with the QIAamp DNA Blood Mini kit. Blood was obtained by leukapheresis, after which PBMCs were separated by Ficoll-Histopaque density gradient centrifugation and cryopreserved in liquid nitrogen vapor phase. Its CDR3 holds 16 amino acids, cysteine through phenylalanine. The retained sequence is limited to the CDR3, 48 bases, with the frame set at the first base. CDR1 SGHNT and CDR2 YYREEE were looked up in the germline V gene (reference sequence). Trimming removed 0 bases from V and 2 bases from J, leaving 15 bases between the germline ends. This entry comes from a study of shared clonotypes between healthy human individuals (TCRdb year 2020). As for the study more broadly: A few men and a couple of women, aged 18 to 49 years, made up the cohort. To estimate repertoire size and how much clonotypes are shared between individuals, the study performed deep sequencing of blood TCR repertoires from a few healthy adults. Libraries were prepared and TCR repertoires were sequenced by different laboratories using diverse techniques, in order to increase sequencing depth and limit assay-specific biases. Each donor's leukapheresis produced roughly between about 0.85 and 10 billion PBMCs.

Beyond this particular receptor, the publication reports: Sampling was limited to blood, and TCR repertoires in tissue likely differ from TCR repertoires in blood. Pairwise subsampling indicated that sequencing depth was expected to affect the degree of clonotype sharing among donors. Because the study included a small number of donors, the genetic and exposure-history diversity represented was limited.

The sequenced material came from PBMCs. This sequence originates from a woman between 40 and 55 years old in good health. Some clones in this sample may be carry-over from other donors' samples. Recombination linked TRBV5-4 to TRBJ2-7, and possibly TRBD2, on 5 matching bases. The CDR3 region has the sequence CASSLERTVEAYEQYF. The DNA is TGTGCCAGCAGCTTGGAAAGGACTGTAGAAGCCTACGAGCAGTACTTC.